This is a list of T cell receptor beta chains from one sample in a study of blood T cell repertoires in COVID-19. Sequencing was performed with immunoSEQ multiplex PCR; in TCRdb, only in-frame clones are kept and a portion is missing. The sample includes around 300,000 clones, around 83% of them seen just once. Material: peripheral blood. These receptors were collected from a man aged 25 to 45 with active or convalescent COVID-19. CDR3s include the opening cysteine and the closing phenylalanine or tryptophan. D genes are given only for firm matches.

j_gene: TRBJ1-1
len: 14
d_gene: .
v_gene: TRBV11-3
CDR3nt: TGTGCCAGCAGCTTAGGAGGGTGGGACACTGAAGCTTTCTTT
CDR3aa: CASSLGGWDTEAFF

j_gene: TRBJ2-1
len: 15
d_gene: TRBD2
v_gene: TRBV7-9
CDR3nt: TGTGCCAGCAGCTTGCTAGCGGGAGGGCCGGATGAGCAGTTCTTC
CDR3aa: CASSLLAGGPDEQFF

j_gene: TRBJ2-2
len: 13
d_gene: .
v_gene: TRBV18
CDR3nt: TGTGCCAGCTCACCCCAGGCGTCCGGGGAGCTGTTTTTT
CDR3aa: CASSPQASGELFF

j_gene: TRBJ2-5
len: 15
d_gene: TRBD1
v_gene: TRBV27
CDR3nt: TGTGCCAGCGCCCACCCCCGGACAGGGGACGAGACCCAGTACTTC
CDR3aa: CASAHPRTGDETQYF

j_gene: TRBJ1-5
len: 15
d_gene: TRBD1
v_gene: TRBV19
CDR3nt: TGTGCCAGTAGTCCCCGGGGACAGGGACGACAGCCCCAGCATTTT
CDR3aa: CASSPRGQGRQPQHF

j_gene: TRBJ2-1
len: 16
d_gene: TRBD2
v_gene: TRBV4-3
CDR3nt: TGCGCCAGCAGCCAAGAAGGGAGCGGGAGTCCGCGAGAGCAGTTCTTC
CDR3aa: CASSQEGSGSPREQFF

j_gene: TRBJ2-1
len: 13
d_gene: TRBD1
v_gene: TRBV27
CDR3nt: TGTGCCTCCCGGGACAGTTTCTACAATGAGCAGTTCTTC
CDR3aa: CASRDSFYNEQFF

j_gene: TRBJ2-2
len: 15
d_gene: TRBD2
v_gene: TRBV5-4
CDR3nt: TGTGCCAGCAGCTCATCGGGGGGTAGCACCGGGGAGCTGTTTTTT
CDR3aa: CASSSSGGSTGELFF

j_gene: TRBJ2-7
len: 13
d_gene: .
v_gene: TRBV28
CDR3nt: TGTGCCAGCAGATCCGCAGGGGTGTACGAGCAGTACTTC
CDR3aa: CASRSAGVYEQYF

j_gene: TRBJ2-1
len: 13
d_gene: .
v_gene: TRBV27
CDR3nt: TGTGCCAGCAGTTTTAGCGGTTACAATGAGCAGTTCTTC
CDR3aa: CASSFSGYNEQFF

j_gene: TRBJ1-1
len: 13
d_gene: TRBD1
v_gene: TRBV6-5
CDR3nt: TGTGCCAGCAGGGACAGGGGGCTCACTGAAGCTTTCTTT
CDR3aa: CASRDRGLTEAFF

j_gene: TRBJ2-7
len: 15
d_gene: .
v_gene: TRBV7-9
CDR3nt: TGTGCCAGCAGCTTAGCATTCGGCGGGATCTACGAGCAGTACTTC
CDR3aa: CASSLAFGGIYEQYF

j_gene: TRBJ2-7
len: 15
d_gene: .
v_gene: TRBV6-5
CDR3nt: TGTGCCAGCAGTTACTCTGGGGGCAACCGGGACGAGCAGTACTTC
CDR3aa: CASSYSGGNRDEQYF

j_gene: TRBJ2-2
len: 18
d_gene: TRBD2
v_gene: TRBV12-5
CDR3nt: TGTGCTAGTGCCCCGGGACTAGCGGGAAACATGAACACCGGGGAGCTGTTTTTT
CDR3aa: CASAPGLAGNMNTGELFF